These T cell receptor beta chains were read from a single sample in a study of T cell repertoires in cytomegalovirus infection. One entry per CDR3 protein, called by TCRdb with MiXCR from the reads. The sample has about 740,000 distinct CDR3 sequences, 35% to 40% seen once. The sample consisted of PBMCs. These receptors were collected from a human donor in good health (CMV status not recorded). Some clones in this sample may be carry-over from other donors' samples. The CDR3 runs from the conserved cysteine through the conserved F or W.

TRBV15	CATSTTGTGELFF
TRBV4-1	CASSQDSGKAGYGYTF
TRBV7-6	CASSPPRVSRDAEAFF
TRBV4-1	CASSTAGALTVACF
TRBV7-9	CASSDRDRMSLITGELFF
TRBV20-1	CSASLGGAGNTEAFF
TRBV7-2	CASSPIDRPDGYTF
TRBV20-1	CSAKAGTSYEQYF
TRBV19	CASSIVGPGAPGGYTF
TRBV7-3	CASSLIVTDSTDGYTF
TRBV19	CASDAGGRQPQHF
TRBV4-1	CASSQAGTGPWEQYF
TRBV9	CASSVVAGYGYTF
TRBV7-2	CASSIQGLLGNEQFF
TRBV7-6	CASSFTRGKDEKLFF
TRBV9	CASSVYQGGEQFF
TRBV7-9	CASSHSGGNEQFF
TRBV24-1	CATSDQKTPRPSADTQYF
TRBV12-3/TRBV12-4	CASSPNSRGPLSYEQYF
TRBV7-8	CASSLLLGTNTGELFF
TRBV20-1	CSASLGGSGNTIYF
TRBV20-1	CSAAKEGLAASHNEQFF
TRBV12-3/TRBV12-4	CASSYTGTGYGNTIYF
TRBV19	CASSRGQGRYGAEAFF
TRBV28	CASRQTLGTASRDGYTF
TRBV25-1	CASSEELAGNLNEQFF
TRBV7-9	CASSSSGLAGGNEKFF
TRBV28	CASLGGDGYTF
TRBV29-1	CSVEDREKSTDTQYF
TRBV27	CSSSFGGNNSPLHF
TRBV7-9	CASSLSFFLQFF
TRBV9	CASSVSDGRGNTIYF
TRBV20-1	CSAWLAGDNEQFF